This T cell receptor (beta chain) was captured in a study of shared clonotypes between healthy human individuals. Turning to the study itself: The people who gave samples were two women and a few men aged 18 to 49.

The germline CDR1 and CDR2 sequences are LNHDA and SQIVND (reference sequence). The CDR3 length is 15 residues. V dropped 3 bases and J dropped 5 bases, with 17 bases sitting between them. Assay: immunoSEQ multiplex PCR; the TCRdb copy retains only in-frame clones and omits some. Of 730,000 or so clones detected, 55% to 75% appear once; the ten largest clones hold approximately 1.8%. This chain uses TRBV19 with TRBJ2-7; D is unclear. The sequenced sample consisted of memory CD4+ T cells sorted from blood. As for subset: CD45RA-negative fraction. The clonotype comes from a woman aged 25 to 39 in good health. CDR3 in DNA: TGTGCCAGTAGTATTTCGCGGACCACGAGCGACGAGCAGTACTTC. Its translation: CASSISRTTSDEQYF.